The sequence of this TCR beta chain was determined in a study of cytomegalovirus exposure and HLA in healthy donors. Findings and limits, study-wide: While the bulk of TCR sequences proved rare, some public TCRs turned up in many donors.

Of note for this clone: What it binds is unknown.

The length of the CDR3 is 13 residues. V was cut by 10 bases and J by 6 bases, with 16 bases left in between. Germline values: CDR1 LNHDA, CDR2 SQIVND (reference sequence). PCR used 60 Vbeta primers and 13 Jbeta primers. TCRdb keeps only in-frame clones here, not all; method: immunoSEQ multiplex PCR. This table has 100,000 to 150,000 clones, roughly 82% appearing once. This sequence joins TRBV19 and TRBJ1-5; weak D call: TRBD1 (6 bases). The sequencing sample was made of PBMCs. This TCR derives from a woman aged 18 to 35 in good health and CMV-seronegative. The CDR3 nucleotides read TGTGCCACCGAGAGGGGGGGCGGTCAGCCCCAGCATTTT. This sequence encodes CATERGGGQPQHF.